These 13 T cell receptor beta chains came from one sample sequenced in a study of CXCR3-negative and CXCR3-positive naive CD8 T cells. TRB cDNA libraries were made by UMI-labeled 5' RACE. TCRdb re-called the 5' RACE reads, yielding one record per CDR3 amino acid sequence without DNA. Seen in this sample are over 100,000 distinct CDR3 sequences; the ten most common clones hold around 0.5%. Sequencing used naive CXCR3- CD8+ T cells from blood. Regarding subset: CD45RO-CCR7+CD27+CD95- naive CD8+ T cells lacking CXCR3 (TNR3-). These receptors were taken from a human donor in good health. Some clones in this sample may be carry-over from other donors' samples.

This sequence joins TRBV5-6 and TRBJ2-7; the TCRdb call, TRBD1, lacks DNA for checking. Germline V CDR1 and CDR2: SGHDT, YYEEEE. CDR3 length: 14 residues. CDR3 protein: CASSAGQADYEQYF.

This chain joins TRBV29-1 and TRBJ2-7; TCRdb indicates TRBD1, and absent DNA this call remains unverified. The CDR3 is 12 amino acids. CDR1 SQVTM and CDR2 ANQGSEA come from the germline V gene. The CDR3 loop is CSVKGASYEQYF.

This CDR3 is CASRQAGDSYEQYF. V is TRBV28 and J is TRBJ2-7; with no DNA, the TCRdb D assignment of TRBD2 cannot be verified. This CDR3 spans 14 amino acids. CDR1 MDHEN and CDR2 SYDVKM come from the germline V gene.

The rearrangement joins TRBV4-1 to TRBJ2-7; TCRdb gives TRBD1 as the D gene, but with no DNA this cannot be confirmed. CDR1 is MGHRA and CDR2 is YSYEKL in the germline V gene. The CDR3 sequence is 15 residues long. The CDR3 is CASSESGTGKYEQYF.

The gene calls are TRBV27 and TRBJ2-2. The CDR3 is 12 amino acids. Germline loops: CDR1 MNHEY, CDR2 SMNVEV (reference sequence). The chain's CDR3 is CASSLLVGELFF.

The rearrangement links TRBV27 to TRBJ1-2; no DNA is available, so the TRBD1 call from TCRdb remains unchecked. This CDR3 region has 15 residues. Germline V gene data show CDR1 as MNHEY and CDR2 as SMNVEV (reference sequence). The CDR3: CASSPSTGTNYGYTF.

This chain links TRBV4-3 with TRBJ2-7; lacking DNA, the TRBD1 call made by TCRdb goes unchecked. Germline CDR1 is LGHNA and CDR2 is YSLEER. This CDR3 has 15 amino acids. The CDR3 region is CASSQERGQIYEQYF.

V gene TRBV6-5 combines with J gene TRBJ2-1; as DNA is missing, the TRBD2 call by TCRdb cannot be tested. This CDR3 has 15 residues. CDR1 is MNHEY, CDR2 SVGAGI, per germline. The CDR3 reads CASSYGAGGSFEQFF.

The chain has TRBV10-2 and TRBJ2-4; lacking DNA, the TRBD2 call made by TCRdb goes unchecked. Germline loops: CDR1 WSHSY, CDR2 SAAADI. The CDR3 consists of 20 residues. The CDR3 loop reads CASSNREADETSGRENIQYF.

This sequence joins TRBV9 and TRBJ2-3; there is no DNA to check the TCRdb D call of TRBD2. CDR1 and CDR2 from the germline V gene are SGDLS and YYNGEE. The CDR3 loop spans 14 amino acids. The CDR3 spells CASSATSGGDTQYF.

The chain carries TRBV28 and TRBJ2-1; TCRdb gives TRBD1 as the D gene, but with no DNA this cannot be confirmed. From germline, CDR1 is MDHEN and CDR2 SYDVKM. The length of the CDR3 is 13 residues. CDR3 amino acids: CASRRLPYNEQFF.

CDR3 loop: CASSLFPLLGSSYEQYF. The chain combines TRBV7-9 with TRBJ2-7; the D gene TCRdb calls, TRBD1, cannot be checked with no DNA. Per the germline V gene, CDR1 is SEHNR and CDR2 is FQNEAQ (reference sequence). The CDR3 is 17 residues long.

The rearrangement joins TRBV28 to TRBJ2-5; absent DNA, TCRdb's TRBD1 call cannot be checked. The CDR3 is 14 residues long. Looked up from germline, CDR1 is MDHEN and CDR2 is SYDVKM. CDR3 region: CASRQTGTGETQYF.